This T cell receptor (beta chain) originates from a study of T cell responses to AZD1222 COVID-19 vaccine (dated by TCRdb to the early 2020s). A note on the overall study: AZD1222 recipients given second doses at about 4 weeks or at about 12 weeks were pooled, since spike-specific TCR depth and breadth were not found to differ between the two schedules. Trial participants were enrolled into age subgroups of 18-55, 56-69 and 70-plus years, which contained roughly 140, 27 and 60 TCR-sequenced participants, respectively. TCR sequencing was performed for about 240 trial participants, of whom 200 to 220 were given two doses of AZD1222 and approximately 25 were given two doses of MenACWY control vaccine.

The full study reports these points: After two AZD1222 doses, spike-specific TCR breadth and depth were significantly higher than at day 0 and than in MenACWY recipients. Conclusions about previously exposed vaccinees are limited because only six or seven AZD1222 recipients were SARS-CoV-2 seropositive at baseline. Epitopes outside the regions mutated in the B.1.351 and B.1.1.7 variants were reportedly recognized by nearly half of the unique spike-specific TCRs. The 56-69-year group was small, and its depth increase did not reach significance, likely because of low power. Because no day 14 peak-response samples were available, the repertoires could be characterized only after the peak T cell response. Participants were mostly white British and included more females than males, and it was suggested by the authors that clonal diversity may have been underestimated. The vaccine-associated CD4 TCRs covered the entire spike protein, and the dominant responses fell in regions 160-218 and 743-854.

The CDR3 regions of human TCRbeta chains were analyzed by immunosequencing. On the authors' methods: TCRs in the repertoires were matched against a reference library of SARS-CoV-2-specific TCRs that had been generated with the MIRA antigen-specificity platform. Breadth meant the fraction of unique TCRs that were SARS-CoV-2-associated, whereas depth meant the fraction of total T cells that were SARS-CoV-2-associated. Using the MIRA data, each spike-specific TCR was mapped to the spike region that the TCR reacts to and placed in a CD4 or CD8 class. Log10-transformed breadth and depth values were compared by one-way ANOVA with Sidak's multiple comparisons tests. This immuneACCESS table, as held by TCRdb, lists in-frame sequences with V and J called but not all clones. Of the missing ones, under half trace to an unresolved V gene in checked studies; the others have no known cause. The DNA gave D and trimming, while V, J and clone size come from that table. The sample table lists 55,000 to 70,000 clones, 80% to 85% of them with a count of one. The ten largest clones add up to 9.5% to 13% of the sample.

At the junction V is shortened by 10 bases and J by 0 bases, with 19 bases in between. For CDR1 and CDR2, the germline V gene lists LGHNA and YNFKEQ. The CDR3, cysteine through phenylalanine, is 16 amino acids long. Only the CDR3 region is kept as DNA, spanning 48 bases read in frame from base 1. The intended sense of this specimen's time point label: baseline before first vaccination. The vaccinee samples were drawn from two UK trials, COV001 and COV002, one of which was a single-blind randomized controlled phase 2/3 trial testing AZD1222 (ChAdOx1 nCoV-19) in healthy adults. For TCRbeta chain sequencing, PBMC samples from trial participants were taken at day 0 and at day 28 after the second dose. Concerning this clone: Its antigen is unknown. Base qualities are not provided; no much larger clone lies one nucleotide away.

The chain is assembled from TRBV4-2 and TRBJ1-3; the D segment could be TRBD1, given 5 matching bases. The source is an adult in good health. The source material was peripheral blood, sampled on day 0 of AZD1222 vaccination. The CDR3 protein is CATRPDSPSSGNTIYF. The DNA reads TGTGCCACCCGCCCAGACAGTCCCTCCTCTGGAAACACCATATATTTT.